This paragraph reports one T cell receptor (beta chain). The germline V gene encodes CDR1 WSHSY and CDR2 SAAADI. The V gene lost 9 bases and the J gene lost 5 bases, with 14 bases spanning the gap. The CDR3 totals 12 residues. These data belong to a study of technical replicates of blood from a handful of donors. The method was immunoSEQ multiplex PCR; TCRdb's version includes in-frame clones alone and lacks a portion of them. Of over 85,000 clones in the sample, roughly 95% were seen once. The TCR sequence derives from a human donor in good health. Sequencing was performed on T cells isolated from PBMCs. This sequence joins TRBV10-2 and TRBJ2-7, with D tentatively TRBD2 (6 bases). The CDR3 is CASAGTSDEQYF. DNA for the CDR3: TGCGCCAGTGCGGGAACGTCGGACGAGCAGTACTTC.